One sample yielded the 26 T cell receptor beta chains listed below, sequenced in a study of shared clonotypes between healthy human individuals. TCRdb keeps only in-frame clones here, not all; method: immunoSEQ multiplex PCR. The sample shows around 430,000 clones, 75% to 85% of them seen only once. Source material: PBMCs. These receptors all stem from a woman aged 40 to 50 in good health. Some clones in this sample may be carry-over from other donors' samples.

Only a few counts were recorded for this clone. The chain combines TRBV25-1 with TRBJ2-7, with 8 bases aligning to TRBD1. This CDR3 has 15 amino acids. Germline CDR1 MGHDK, CDR2 SYGVNS. The V gene end was trimmed by 4 bases and the J gene end by 1 base; junction bases not matched to a gene: 6. The CDR3, as DNA: TGTGCCAGCAGTGCTCACAGGGGGAAATCCTACGAGCAGTACTTC. Amino acids: CASSAHRGKSYEQYF.

The V gene is TRBV10-3, the J gene TRBJ1-1; no definite D call. In germline, CDR1 is ENHRY, CDR2 SYGVKD. V lost 2 bases and J lost 0, with 4 bases in between. The CDR3 has 13 residues. The CDR3 sequence is CAISERLNTEAFF. CDR3 nucleotide sequence: TGTGCCATCAGTGAGAGGTTGAACACTGAAGCTTTCTTT.

The V and J genes are TRBV10-3 and TRBJ1-1; D is possibly TRBD1 (6 bases). CDR3 length: 13 amino acids. Trimming stripped 8 bases from V and 0 bases from J, with 10 bases between. Germline assignment: CDR1 ENHRY and CDR2 SYGVKD. Here the CDR3 reads CAIRGDMNTEAFF. For the CDR3, the DNA is TGTGCCATCCGCGGGGACATGAACACTGAAGCTTTCTTT.

The chain carries TRBV27 and TRBJ1-1; no definite D call. V was trimmed by 0 bases and J by 0 bases, leaving 8 bases between them. The CDR3 sequence is 15 residues long. The germline gives CDR1 MNHEY, CDR2 SMNVEV (reference sequence). CDR3 DNA sequence: TGTGCCAGCAGTTTATCCCGCGGCGTGAACACTGAAGCTTTCTTT. This codes for CASSLSRGVNTEAFF.

The chain employs TRBV6-6 and TRBJ2-7; no firm D call. CDR3 length: 14 amino acids. The ends were cut back, 6 bases at V and 3 bases at J, with 15 bases in the middle. The germline V gene has CDR1 MNHNY and CDR2 SVGAGI (reference sequence). The CDR3 sequence: CASSPRAESYEQYF. Here the CDR3 DNA reads TGTGCCAGCAGCCCTCGGGCCGAGAGCTACGAGCAGTACTTC.

The chain is built from TRBV5-4 and TRBJ2-2; 10 nucleotides line up with TRBD1. Germline V gene data show CDR1 as SGHNT and CDR2 as YYREEE (reference sequence). V lost 4 bases, J lost 5 bases, and 5 bases stayed unmatched. The CDR3 is 15 amino acids. CDR3 region: CASSIDRGRTGELFF. The CDR3, as DNA: TGTGCCAGCAGCATTGACAGGGGGCGAACCGGGGAGCTGTTTTTT. Variable domain in full (rest from reference TRBV5-4 and TRBJ2-2): ETGVTQSPTHLIKTRGQQVTLRCSSQSGHNTVSWYQQALGQGPQFIFQYYREEENGRGNFPPRFSGLQFPNYSSELNVNALELDDSALYLCASSIDRGRTGELFFGEGSRLTVL.

This sequence joins TRBV7-8 and TRBJ2-7; perhaps TRBD2 as D (6 bases). Germline CDR1 reads SGHVS; CDR2 reads FQNEAQ. This CDR3 has 18 amino acids. V lost 1 base and J 5 bases, leaving 24 bases between the germline ends. CDR3 in amino acids: CASSLGPGVAPGLNEQYF. CDR3 sequence (DNA): TGTGCCAGCAGCTTAGGACCGGGGGTTGCGCCGGGTCTCAACGAGCAGTACTTC. Looking up the rest from reference TRBV7-8 and TRBJ2-7 gives the full variable domain: GAGVSQSPRYKVAKRGQDVALRCDPISGHVSLFWYQQALGQGPEFLTYFQNEAQLDKSGLPSDRFFAERPEGSVSTLKIQRTQQEDSAVYLCASSLGPGVAPGLNEQYFGPGTRLTVT.

The chain has TRBV6-5 and TRBJ1-5; 7 bases align to TRBD1. Germline V gene lookup returns CDR1 MNHEY and CDR2 SVGAGI. Trimming at V came to 6 bases and at J to 1 base, leaving 3 bases not matched to a gene. The CDR3 runs to 14 residues. CDR3 bases: TGTGCCAGCAGATTGACAGGGAGCAATCAGCCCCAGCATTTT. Encoded protein: CASRLTGSNQPQHF.

The chain links TRBV28 to TRBJ2-7; 10 bases map to TRBD1. This CDR3 has 16 amino acids. J was trimmed by 3 bases and V by 2 bases; bases with no gene match: 7. Germline lookup yields CDR1 MDHEN and CDR2 SYDVKM. The CDR3 here is CASSLPRGTGVYEQYF. The CDR3 DNA reads TGTGCCAGCAGTTTACCCCGTGGGACAGGGGTCTACGAGCAGTACTTC.

The chain uses TRBV5-1 and TRBJ2-3, with D possibly TRBD1 on 5 matching bases. The CDR3 contains 12 residues. V lost 4 bases, J lost 4 bases, and 7 bases lay in between. Germline-derived CDR1 and CDR2 are SGHRS and YFSETQ. CDR3 sequence: CASSQGADTQYF. The CDR3 DNA is TGCGCCAGCAGCCAAGGGGCAGATACGCAGTATTTT.

The gene calls are TRBV6-1 and TRBJ2-5, with D possibly being TRBD1 (5 bases). The J call may not be correct, given that the DNA end is closer to TRBJ2-7. There are 13 residues in the CDR3. Germline CDR1 is MNHNS and CDR2 is SASEGT. The CDR3 is CASQGRDGNEQYF. The CDR3 DNA reads as TGTGCCAGCCAGGGCAGGGATGGGAACGAGCAGTACTTC.

CDR3 in DNA: TGTGCCAGCAGAGCCGCGGGGCTAGCGAGGTTGCCGCAGTATTTT. Protein product: CASRAAGLARLPQYF. The chain has TRBV28 and TRBJ2-3; a weak D match, TRBD2 (6 bases). Trimming took off 6 bases at V and 10 bases at J, with 23 bases between the two ends. Per germline, CDR1 MDHEN and CDR2 SYDVKM. The CDR3 is 15 amino acids. Complete variable domain (other parts from reference TRBV28 and TRBJ2-3): DVKVTQSSRYLVKRTGEKVFLECVQDMDHENMFWYRQDPGLGLRLIYFSYDVKMKEKGDIPEGYSVSREKKERFSLILESASTNQTSMYLCASRAAGLARLPQYFGPGTRLTVL.

The chain is built from TRBV4-1 and TRBJ2-6, with D perhaps TRBD1 (5 bases). The CDR3 consists of 15 residues. V was clipped by 4 bases and J by 2 bases, with 9 bases between them. Germline values: CDR1 MGHRA, CDR2 YSYEKL. CDR3 residues: CASSRGAPGANVLTF. CDR3 DNA: TGCGCCAGCAGCCGTGGGGCGCCTGGGGCCAACGTCCTGACTTTC.

This clone occurred many times. The chain is built from TRBV5-4 and TRBJ1-1, with no clear D. V lost 0 bases to trimming and J lost 1 base, with 7 bases between them. CDR1 and CDR2 (germline): SGHNT, YYREEE (reference sequence). This CDR3 has 14 amino acids. CDR3 DNA: TGTGCCAGCAGCTTGGGGGATAGGAACACTGAAGCTTTCTTT. Translating it yields CASSLGDRNTEAFF.

This clone was observed a single time. This CDR3 is CASSLAGLLETQYF. The DNA for the CDR3 is TGTGCCAGCAGCTTAGCGGGACTTCTGGAGACCCAGTACTTC. J is TRBJ2-5 and V is TRBV7-6; TRBD2 might be the D (6 bases). The germline V gene has CDR1 SGHVS and CDR2 FNYEAQ. The CDR3 runs 14 residues. Trimming shortened V by 0 bases and J by 5 bases, and 10 bases separated the two germline ends.

The chain carries TRBV5-1 and TRBJ2-3; no clear D gene. The CDR3 runs 12 residues. V lost 4 bases and J 2 bases, leaving 5 bases between the germline ends. Germline lookup yields CDR1 SGHRS and CDR2 YFSETQ. Here the CDR3 DNA reads TGCGCCAGCAGCGTCTACACAGATACGCAGTATTTT. Residues: CASSVYTDTQYF.

This clone was found a few times. The chain joins TRBV28 to TRBJ1-1; no clear D. The CDR3 has 14 residues. Germline values: CDR1 MDHEN, CDR2 SYDVKM. Trimming removed 5 bases at V and 4 bases at J, with 14 bases between. The CDR3 reads CASSTQEGSTEAFF. In nucleotides, the CDR3 is TGTGCCAGCAGTACCCAGGAAGGAAGCACTGAAGCTTTCTTT.

V gene TRBV6-5 combines with J gene TRBJ1-1; D is perhaps TRBD1 (6 bases). CDR1 and CDR2 (germline): MNHEY, SVGAGI. Trimming left V 10 bases short and J 6 bases short, with 15 bases between. This CDR3 has 12 amino acids. The CDR3, as DNA: TGTGCCACCCGGGGGCGGTTTGCTGAAGCTTTCTTT. As protein: CATRGRFAEAFF.

On this clone: Other DNA sequences in this sample translate to the same CDR3. The rearrangement uses TRBV6-1 and TRBJ1-1; 7 positions match TRBD1. The CDR3 has 11 residues. V lost 7 bases, J lost 5 bases, and 1 base stayed unmatched. CDR1 and CDR2 from the germline V gene are MNHNS and SASEGT. The CDR3 sequence: CASTQGTEAFF. In DNA form, the CDR3 reads TGTGCCAGCACACAGGGGACTGAAGCTTTCTTT.

V usage is TRBV15 and J usage is TRBJ2-5; D gene uncertain. The V end lost 1 base, the J end lost 3 bases, and 6 bases lay between the germline ends. Germline V gives CDR1 LNHNV, CDR2 YYDKDF (reference sequence). The CDR3 extends over 13 amino acids. CDR3 DNA sequence: TGTGCCACCAGCAGAGTTTCGGAAGAGACCCAGTACTTC. It encodes CATSRVSEETQYF.

Comments on this clone: Other nucleotide sequences from this sample produce the same CDR3. V and J are TRBV19 and TRBJ1-1; D gene uncertain. The germline CDR1 and CDR2 sequences are LNHDA and SQIVND (reference sequence). Trimming stripped 4 bases from V and 3 bases from J, with 9 bases between. The CDR3 runs to 13 residues. This chain's CDR3 is CASSTSRDTEAFF. The CDR3 DNA reads TGTGCCAGTAGTACCTCTCGGGACACTGAAGCTTTCTTT.

The chain has TRBV6-1 and TRBJ2-7; 8 bases are shared with TRBD1. The V gene end was trimmed by 5 bases and the J gene end by 3 bases; junction bases not matched to a gene: 9. The CDR3 length is 15 residues. The V gene's germline CDR1 is MNHNS and CDR2 SASEGT. Here the CDR3 DNA reads TGTGCCAGCAGTAGGACAGGGCCCTGGATCTACGAGCAGTACTTC. Translated: CASSRTGPWIYEQYF.

The chain carries TRBV27 and TRBJ2-1; 10 bases match TRBD2. CDR1 is MNHEY and CDR2 is SMNVEV in the germline V gene (reference sequence). This CDR3 comprises 15 residues. J was trimmed by 4 bases and V by 6 bases; bases with no gene match: 6. Here the CDR3 DNA reads TGTGCCAGCAGGCGGACTAGCGGAGTTTACAATGAGCAGTTCTTC. Translated: CASRRTSGVYNEQFF.

With regard to this clone: Different DNA sequences within this sample yield the same CDR3. V gene TRBV4-1 combines with J gene TRBJ2-7; TRBD1 matches 12 bases. From germline, CDR1 is MGHRA and CDR2 YSYEKL. The CDR3 length is 14 residues. With V trimmed by 6 bases and J by 2 bases, 2 bases remained unmatched. CDR3 DNA sequence: TGCGCCAGCAGTCGGGACAGGGGGCCCTACGAGCAGTACTTC. It encodes CASSRDRGPYEQYF.

Many counts were recorded for this clone. This chain connects TRBV19 to TRBJ2-1; possibly TRBD2 for D (5 bases). Germline-derived CDR1 and CDR2 are LNHDA and SQIVND (reference sequence). The CDR3 runs to 15 residues. V lost 4 bases, J lost 6 bases, and 16 bases lay in between. CDR3 loop: CASSTGLSWGNEQFF. CDR3 sequence (DNA): TGTGCCAGTAGTACCGGACTGTCCTGGGGCAATGAGCAGTTCTTC.

The genes are TRBV5-4 and TRBJ2-1; 7 bases are a match to TRBD1. Germline lookup yields CDR1 SGHNT and CDR2 YYREEE (reference sequence). The V and J ends lost 4 bases and 4 bases, in that order; junction bases with no gene match: 5. This CDR3 has 14 amino acids. The CDR3 DNA sequence: TGTGCCAGCAGCCTCGGGACAGTTTACAATGAGCAGTTCTTC. It translates to CASSLGTVYNEQFF. Full variable domain (remainder filled in from reference TRBV5-4 and TRBJ2-1): ETGVTQSPTHLIKTRGQQVTLRCSSQSGHNTVSWYQQALGQGPQFIFQYYREEENGRGNFPPRFSGLQFPNYSSELNVNALELDDSALYLCASSLGTVYNEQFFGPGTRLTVL.